These 10 T cell receptor beta chains share one sample of origin, sequenced in a study of regulatory T cells in long-lasting Graves disease. Both iRepertoire HTBI primers and Arm-PCR of CDR3 regions were used to build the TCR beta libraries. TCRdb re-derived calls from the multiplex PCR reads in MiXCR, one entry per CDR3 protein. Of fewer than 600,000 distinct CDR3 sequences in the sample, approximately 23% were seen once. Time point here: persistent/refractory GD, antithyroid drugs over 5 years with positive TRAb. Isolated PBMC RNA provided the starting material for the TCR library. Sequences were derived from peripheral blood mononuclear cells (PBMCs), sampled when the disease was refractory, from a patient treated with antithyroid drugs. Receptors originate from a female donor with Graves disease.

The chain uses TRBV7-3 and TRBJ2-1, with 11 bases lining up with TRBD2. This CDR3 is 16 amino acids long. Trimming removed 5 bases from V and 6 bases from J; junction bases left unmatched: 9. Germline V gene sequence: CDR1 SGHTA, CDR2 FQGTGA. The CDR3 DNA reads as TGTGCCAGCAGCACTGATAGCGGGAGGGCCCTCAATGAGCAGTTCTTC. Its protein is CASSTDSGRALNEQFF.

This clonotype was counted ten times or more. The chain is built from TRBV28 and TRBJ1-6; 7 bases are a match to TRBD1. Trimming took 6 bases from V and 6 from J; bases not matched to a gene: 5. CDR3 length: 14 amino acids. In germline, CDR1 is MDHEN, CDR2 SYDVKM. CDR3 coding DNA: TGTGCCAGCAGAAGGACAGGCCCTAATTCACCCCTCCACTTT. It is translated as CASRRTGPNSPLHF.

The chain employs TRBV5-1 and TRBJ2-2; D remains ambiguous. The germline V gene has CDR1 SGHRS and CDR2 YFSETQ. The CDR3 consists of 17 residues. V dropped 5 bases and J dropped 1 base, with 18 bases sitting between them. CDR3 nucleotides: TGCGCCAGCAGATGGTCCCCCCCGGGCAGGAACACCGGGGAGCTGTTTTTT. It codes for CASRWSPPGRNTGELFF.

Worth noting for this clonotype: It may be a read error: a sequence one base away is much more abundant. The chain recombines TRBV28 with TRBJ1-6; TRBD1 might be the D (5 bases). The DNA end is a closer match to TRBJ1-1, so the J assignment may be wrong. Germline CDR1 reads MDHEN; CDR2 reads SYDVKM. The CDR3 extends over 15 amino acids. CDR3 nucleotide sequence: TGTGCCAGCAGTTCCATGTTCAGGGAGGGCACTGAAGCTTTCTTT. Translation: CASSSMFREGTEAFF.

J is TRBJ2-5 and V is TRBV5-4, with D perhaps being TRBD1 or TRBD2 (5 bases each). Germline V CDR1 and CDR2: SGHNT, YYREEE (reference sequence). The CDR3 runs 13 residues. V was cut by 5 bases and J by 5 bases, with 13 bases left in between. CDR3 loop: CASRRGPLETQYF. CDR3 nucleotide sequence: TGTGCCAGCAGAAGGGGACCCCTGGAGACCCAGTACTTC.

This clonotype has more than one count but fewer than ten. A read error may be the cause here, since a much bigger clone is one base away. Given the absence of the conserved phenylalanine or tryptophan at the CDR3 end, a read error is likely. The gene calls are TRBV12-3 or TRBV12-4 and TRBJ1-2; D not resolved. The CDR3 loop spans 12 amino acids. Trimming took off 0 bases at V and 8 bases at J, with 7 bases between the two ends. The CDR3 nucleotides read TGTGCCAGCAGTTTAGCGGTCCGCGGCTACACCCTC. This gives the protein CASSLAVRGYTL.

This chain joins TRBV3-2 and TRBJ1-1; the D call of TRBD1 is as the table states it, not checked on the DNA. TRBV3-2 is a pseudogene. The CDR3 length is 14 residues. The CDR3 DNA sequence: TGTGCCAGCAGCCAAGAACAGGGAATCCCTGAAGCTTTCTTT. It yields the protein CASSQEQGIPEAFF.

Comments on this clonotype: With a much larger clone just one base away, this may be a read error. The gene calls are TRBV12-3 or TRBV12-4 and TRBJ2-2; D might be TRBD2 (6 bases). This CDR3 spans 13 amino acids. CDR3 bases: TGTGCCAGCAGTCTAGGTCCCCCCGGGGAGGTGTTTTTT. It specifies CASSLGPPGEVFF.

The chain has TRBV6-1 and TRBJ2-5, with TRBD1 matching over 11 bases. The V and J ends lost 5 bases and 3 bases, in that order; junction bases with no gene match: 11. CDR3 size: 17 residues. CDR1 is MNHNS, CDR2 SASEGT, per germline. CDR3 residues: CASSPGQGVEGEETQYF. As DNA, the CDR3 is TGTGCCAGCAGTCCGGGACAGGGGGTAGAAGGGGAAGAGACCCAGTACTTC.

There are a few counts of this clonotype. The J gene is TRBJ1-5, the V gene TRBV7-2; 7 nucleotides match TRBD1. The V gene's germline CDR1 is SGHTA and CDR2 FQGNSA. J gave up 6 bases and V 8 bases, and 13 bases lay outside the gene matches. The CDR3 runs to 15 residues. CDR3 sequence reads: CASSNADRKGQPQHF. In DNA form, the CDR3 reads TGTGCCAGCTCTAACGCGGACAGGAAGGGTCAGCCCCAGCATTTT.